These 9 T cell receptor beta chains were all obtained from the same sample, sequenced in a study of Ad26.COV2.S vaccination and SARS-CoV-2 variants. Libraries were prepared by immunoSEQ multiplex PCR; TCRdb keeps only in-frame clonotypes and omits some of them. The table lists around 94,000 clones, around three quarters of them singletons. Sequencing was performed on peripheral blood, taken after recovery from COVID-19. The receptors stem from a human donor who had recovered from COVID-19.

For the CDR3, the DNA is TGTGCCACCAGTGACAGGGGAGGGGGCCCCTTCTCCTACAATGAGCAGTTCTTC. Protein: CATSDRGGGPFSYNEQFF. The rearrangement uses TRBV24-1 and TRBJ2-1, with D perhaps TRBD1 or TRBD2 (7 bases each). The germline gives CDR1 KGHDR, CDR2 SFDVKD. V was cut by 4 bases and J by 0 bases, with 18 bases left in between. The CDR3 covers 18 residues.

This clone was detected only a few times. The V and J genes are TRBV5-1 and TRBJ1-6, with 8 bases aligning to TRBD1. The CDR3 runs to 14 residues. V shed 6 bases, J shed 7 bases, and the junction held 6 bases outside the gene matches. From germline, CDR1 is SGHRS and CDR2 YFSETQ. CDR3 bases: TGCGCCAGCACCCCTGGGACAGGCAATTCACCCCTCCACTTT. This gives the protein CASTPGTGNSPLHF.

The V call is TRBV7-3, the J call TRBJ1-3, with 12 bases matching TRBD1. The V segment lost 2 bases and the J segment 3 bases; nucleotides outside the gene matches: 8. This CDR3 has 18 residues. CDR1 and CDR2 from the germline V gene are SGHTA and FQGTGA. The CDR3 DNA follows: TGTGCCAGCAGCTTAGTCCCGGGACAGGGGGCAGGTGGAAACACCATATATTTT. Amino acids: CASSLVPGQGAGGNTIYF.

The V call is TRBV27, the J call TRBJ2-1; either TRBD1 or TRBD2 may fit D (5 bases each). This CDR3 has 17 residues. Trimming left V 5 bases short and J 0 bases short, with 17 bases between. Per germline, CDR1 MNHEY and CDR2 SMNVEV (reference sequence). The CDR3, as DNA: TGTGCCAGCAGTCCGGGGCCGGCACTCAGCTCCTACAATGAGCAGTTCTTC. This codes for CASSPGPALSSYNEQFF.

The sample holds one count of this clone. The genes are TRBV6-5 and TRBJ2-2, with TRBD2 as a possible D gene (6 bases). The CDR3 covers 14 residues. The V end lost 8 bases, the J end lost 6 bases, and 16 bases lay between the germline ends. Looked up from germline, CDR1 is MNHEY and CDR2 is SVGAGI. CDR3 in DNA: TGTGCCAGCGCTGCGGGGCCTAGATCCGGGGAGCTGTTTTTT. Protein sequence: CASAAGPRSGELFF.

The chain has TRBV2 and TRBJ2-4; D unresolved. CDR3 length: 13 amino acids. The V gene's germline CDR1 is SNHLY and CDR2 FYNNEI. Trimming stripped 7 bases from V and 3 bases from J, with 10 bases between. CDR3 region: CASNPPGKNIQYF. CDR3 DNA: TGTGCCAGCAACCCGCCCGGCAAAAACATTCAGTACTTC.

This sequence joins TRBV19 and TRBJ1-1, with 7 positions matching TRBD1. The V and J ends lost 5 bases and 5 bases, in that order; junction bases with no gene match: 20. The germline gives CDR1 LNHDA, CDR2 SQIVND (reference sequence). The CDR3 runs to 18 residues. The CDR3 bases are TGTGCCAGTAGTCATTTGTTAGGGTCAGGGGGATCGGGGACTGAAGCTTTCTTT. Translation gives CASSHLLGSGGSGTEAFF. Supplemented by reference TRBV19 and TRBJ1-1, the full variable domain reads DGGITQSPKYLFRKEGQNVTLSCEQNLNHDAMYWYRQDPGQGLRLIYYSQIVNDFQKGDIAEGYSVSREKKESFPLTVTSAQKNPTAFYLCASSHLLGSGGSGTEAFFGQGTRLTVV.

The chain carries TRBV5-1 and TRBJ2-7; D is possibly TRBD2 (7 bases). This CDR3 has 15 residues. Germline CDR1 and CDR2: SGHRS and YFSETQ. Trimming stripped 4 bases from V and 0 bases from J, with 14 bases between. The CDR3 sequence: CASSLERGGSYEQYF. CDR3 bases: TGCGCCAGCAGCCTAGAAAGGGGGGGCTCCTACGAGCAGTACTTC.

The chain uses TRBV19 and TRBJ2-3; D gene ambiguous. V lost 5 bases to trimming and J lost 0 bases, with 9 bases between them. This CDR3 has 14 amino acids. CDR1 is LNHDA, CDR2 SQIVND, per germline (reference sequence). DNA of the CDR3: TGTGCCAGTAGTGGTCGATTTAGCACAGATACGCAGTATTTT. This codes for CASSGRFSTDTQYF.